The source of this T cell receptor beta chain is a study of shared clonotypes between healthy human individuals. The study's findings and limits: In general, naive subsets displayed greater estimated richness than memory subsets did. Shared clonotypes across all four donors exceeded non-shared ones in generation probability. Measured sharing among donors was expected to vary with sequencing depth.

Measured with immunoSEQ multiplex PCR; TCRdb has only the in-frame clones, and not every one. Of some 630,000 clones in the sample, about 95% were seen once. CDR1 and CDR2 from the germline V gene are SGHAT and FQNNGV. This CDR3 comprises 13 residues. To note about this clone: Its antigen remains unidentified.

CD8 cells classed as naive were CD45RO-negative and positively selected for CCR7, excluding terminally differentiated effector memory CD45RA+ cells. The donor cohort consisted entirely of Caucasian adults residing in Nashville, Tennessee. This TCR came from a woman in her twenties or thirties in good health. Source material: naive CD8+ T cells sorted from blood. The gene calls are TRBV11-2 and TRBJ2-5; D remains unclear. Judging by the DNA end, TRBJ2-7 fits better; the J call may be wrong. CDR3 amino acids: CASSSGQPYEQYF. DNA of the CDR3: TGTGCCAGCAGCTCGGGCCAGCCCTACGAGCAGTACTTC.